The clone carrying this T cell receptor (beta chain) was seen more than once but under ten times. Its target is not known. This record comes from a study of beta chain features in type 1 diabetes. The wider study: Sorted cells from all samples, numbering roughly 100,000,000, were examined.

General study results and limits: TCRB CDR3s from Type 1 diabetes patients were moderately but significantly shorter in all four CD4+ subsets.

Reverse transcribing all isolated RNA meant expressed TCRB transcripts were sequenced. Reads from naive, central memory and regulatory T cell samples averaged about 3.3 million. The protocol was immunoSEQ multiplex PCR, while the TCRdb copy is restricted to in-frame clones and leaves out a portion. The data contain hundreds of thousands of clones, roughly 13% of them singletons. The V gene's germline CDR1 is ENHRY and CDR2 SYGVKD. The length of the CDR3 is 14 residues. Trimming cost V 4 bases and J 6 bases, with 12 bases left between them. The clonotype comes from a man aged 18 to 30 in good health. Sequenced material: naive CD4+ T cells from blood. The V and J genes are TRBV10-3 and TRBJ2-2, with D possibly being TRBD1 (5 bases). The CDR3 DNA is TGTGCCATCAGTGCAGGGATTTTGTCCGGGGAGCTGTTTTTT. Translating gives CAISAGILSGELFF.